This TCR beta chain was found in a study of T cells after yellow fever vaccination. Study-level findings and limits: The booster response re-showed most primary clones: 96% CD4, almost 90% CD8. Highly abundant clonotypes carried over from the bulk population could end up in FACS-sorted repertoires as contaminants. Although most clonotypes did not, a small share appeared in both CD4 and CD8 compartments.

For this clonotype: Its specificity is unknown.

This CDR3 comprises 15 residues. Trimming took 5 bases from V and 5 from J; bases not matched to a gene: 7. CDR1 SGHTA and CDR2 FQGNSA come from the germline V gene. Conversion of TCR transcripts into cDNA relied on 5'RACE template switching, which added a universal primer site and UMIs. One entry per CDR3 protein results from TCRdb running MiXCR on the 5' RACE reads. Here the sample spans about 75,000 distinct CDR3 sequences, about 7.7% being singletons. The source is a man younger than 30 who received the YFV17D yellow fever vaccine. The sequencing used CD8+ T cells sorted from PBMCs, collected more than 8 days after the first yellow fever vaccination. This chain joins TRBV7-2 and TRBJ2-5, with TRBD2 matching over 11 bases. The CDR3, as DNA: TGTGCCAGCAGCGTTAGCGGGGGGGCCCGGGAGACCCAGTACTTC. This gives the protein CASSVSGGARETQYF. The full variable domain, with the rest looked up from reference TRBV7-2 and TRBJ2-5, is GAGVSQSPSNKVTEKGKDVELRCDPISGHTALYWYRQSLGQGLEFLIYFQGNSAPDKSGLPSDRFSAERTGGSVSTLTIQRTQQEDSAVYLCASSVSGGARETQYFGPGTRLLVL.